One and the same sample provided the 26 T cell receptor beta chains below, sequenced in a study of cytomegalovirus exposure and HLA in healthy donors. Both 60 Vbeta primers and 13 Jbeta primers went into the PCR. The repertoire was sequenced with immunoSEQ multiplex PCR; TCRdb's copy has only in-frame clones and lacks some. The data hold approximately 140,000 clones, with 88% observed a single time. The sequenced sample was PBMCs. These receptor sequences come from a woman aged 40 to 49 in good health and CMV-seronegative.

The CDR3 DNA follows: TGTGCCAGCAGCAAATTAGGGACTAGCGGGAGGCACACAGATACGCAGTATTTT. Amino acid sequence: CASSKLGTSGRHTDTQYF. This chain uses TRBV21-1 with TRBJ2-3; the DNA was not compared with TRBD2, the D call given in the table. TRBV21-1 is designated a pseudogene. This CDR3 spans 18 amino acids.

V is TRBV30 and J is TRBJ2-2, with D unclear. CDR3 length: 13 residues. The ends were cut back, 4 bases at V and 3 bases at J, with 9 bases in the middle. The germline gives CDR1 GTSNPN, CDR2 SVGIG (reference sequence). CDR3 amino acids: CAWTEWDTGELFF. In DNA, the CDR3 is TGTGCCTGGACGGAGTGGGACACCGGGGAGCTGTTTTTT.

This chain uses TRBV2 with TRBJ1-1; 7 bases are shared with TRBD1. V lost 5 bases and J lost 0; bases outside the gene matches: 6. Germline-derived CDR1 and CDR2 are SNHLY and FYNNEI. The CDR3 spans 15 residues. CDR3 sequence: CASSQSGTVNTEAFF. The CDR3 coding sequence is TGTGCCAGCAGTCAATCCGGGACAGTGAACACTGAAGCTTTCTTT.

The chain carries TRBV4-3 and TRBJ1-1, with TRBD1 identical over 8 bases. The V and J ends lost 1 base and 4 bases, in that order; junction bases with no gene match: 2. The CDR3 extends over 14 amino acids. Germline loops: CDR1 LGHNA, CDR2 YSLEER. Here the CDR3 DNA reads TGCGCCAGCAGCCAAGTGGACAGGGCCACTGAAGCTTTCTTT. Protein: CASSQVDRATEAFF.

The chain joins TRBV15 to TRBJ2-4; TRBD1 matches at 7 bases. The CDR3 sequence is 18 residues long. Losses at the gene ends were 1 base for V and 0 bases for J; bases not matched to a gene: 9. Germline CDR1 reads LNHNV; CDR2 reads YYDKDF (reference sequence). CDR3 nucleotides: TGTGCCACCAGCAGAGCTGGGACAGCAGCTCTAGCCAAAAACATTCAGTACTTC. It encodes CATSRAGTAALAKNIQYF.

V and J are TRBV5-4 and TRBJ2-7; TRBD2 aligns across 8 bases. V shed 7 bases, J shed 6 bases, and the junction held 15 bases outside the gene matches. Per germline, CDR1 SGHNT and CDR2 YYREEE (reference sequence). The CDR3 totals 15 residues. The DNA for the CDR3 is TGTGCCAGCGGGATGTCGGGAGGGTTGGGGAGCGAGCAGTACTTC. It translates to CASGMSGGLGSEQYF.

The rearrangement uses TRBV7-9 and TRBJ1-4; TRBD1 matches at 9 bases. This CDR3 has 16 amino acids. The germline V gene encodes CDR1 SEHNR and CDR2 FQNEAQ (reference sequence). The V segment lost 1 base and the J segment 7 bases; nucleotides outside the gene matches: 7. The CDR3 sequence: CASSLGNRGQGEKLFF. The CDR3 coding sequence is TGTGCCAGCAGCTTAGGAAACAGGGGACAGGGTGAAAAACTGTTTTTT. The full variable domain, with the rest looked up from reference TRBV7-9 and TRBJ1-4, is DTGVSQNPRHKITKRGQNVTFRCDPISEHNRLYWYRQTLGQGPEFLTYFQNEAQLEKSRLLSDRFSAERPKGSFSTLEIQRTEQGDSAMYLCASSLGNRGQGEKLFFGSGTQLSVL.

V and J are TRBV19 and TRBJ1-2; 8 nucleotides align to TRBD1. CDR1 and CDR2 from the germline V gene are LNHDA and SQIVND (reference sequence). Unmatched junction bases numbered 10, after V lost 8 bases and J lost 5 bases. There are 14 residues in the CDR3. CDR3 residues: CASRSGQGGYGYTF. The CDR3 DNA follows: TGTGCCAGTCGGTCCGGACAGGGAGGATATGGCTACACCTTC.

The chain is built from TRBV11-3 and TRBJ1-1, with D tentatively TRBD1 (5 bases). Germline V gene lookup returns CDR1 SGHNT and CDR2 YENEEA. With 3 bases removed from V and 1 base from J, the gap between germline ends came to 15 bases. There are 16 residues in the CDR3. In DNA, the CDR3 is TGTGCCAGCAGCTTCGCCGGGGGGTTGAGGAACACTGAAGCTTTCTTT. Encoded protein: CASSFAGGLRNTEAFF.

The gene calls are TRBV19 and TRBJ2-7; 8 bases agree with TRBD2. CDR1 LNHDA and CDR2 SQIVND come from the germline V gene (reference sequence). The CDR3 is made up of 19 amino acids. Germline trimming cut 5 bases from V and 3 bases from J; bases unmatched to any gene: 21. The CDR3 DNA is TGTGCCAGTAGTCCCACCAGCGGGAGACGGGCCAATTGGATCTACGAGCAGTACTTC. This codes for CASSPTSGRRANWIYEQYF.

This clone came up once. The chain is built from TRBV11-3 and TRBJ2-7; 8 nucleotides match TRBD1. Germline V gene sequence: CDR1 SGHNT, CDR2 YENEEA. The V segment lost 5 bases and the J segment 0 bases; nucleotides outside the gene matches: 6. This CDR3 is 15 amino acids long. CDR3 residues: CASSLRGPSSYEQYF. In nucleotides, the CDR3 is TGTGCCAGCAGCCTCAGGGGGCCGAGCTCCTACGAGCAGTACTTC.

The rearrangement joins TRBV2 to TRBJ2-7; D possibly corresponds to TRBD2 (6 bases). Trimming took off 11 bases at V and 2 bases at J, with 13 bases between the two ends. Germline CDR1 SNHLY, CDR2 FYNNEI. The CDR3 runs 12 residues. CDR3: CAGGDSTYEQYF. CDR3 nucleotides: TGTGCCGGAGGGGACTCCACCTACGAGCAGTACTTC.

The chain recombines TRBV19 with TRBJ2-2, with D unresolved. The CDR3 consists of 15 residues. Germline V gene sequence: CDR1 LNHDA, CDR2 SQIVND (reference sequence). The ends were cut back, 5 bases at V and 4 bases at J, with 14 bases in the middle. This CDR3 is CASSSSARVTGELFF. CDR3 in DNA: TGTGCCAGTAGTTCTTCCGCCCGGGTCACCGGGGAGCTGTTTTTT.

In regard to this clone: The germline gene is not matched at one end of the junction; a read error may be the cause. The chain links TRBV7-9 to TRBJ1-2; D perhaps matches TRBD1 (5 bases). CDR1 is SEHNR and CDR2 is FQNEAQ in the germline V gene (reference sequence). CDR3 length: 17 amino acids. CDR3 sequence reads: CSSSLAGGRAMWDGYTF. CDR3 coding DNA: TGTTCCAGCAGCTTAGCGGGCGGCAGGGCGATGTGGGATGGCTACACCTTC.

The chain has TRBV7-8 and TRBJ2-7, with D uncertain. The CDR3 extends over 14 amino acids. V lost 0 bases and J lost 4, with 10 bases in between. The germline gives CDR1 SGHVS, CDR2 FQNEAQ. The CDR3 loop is CASSLAEINYEQYF. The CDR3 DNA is TGTGCCAGCAGCTTAGCCGAGATTAATTACGAGCAGTACTTC.

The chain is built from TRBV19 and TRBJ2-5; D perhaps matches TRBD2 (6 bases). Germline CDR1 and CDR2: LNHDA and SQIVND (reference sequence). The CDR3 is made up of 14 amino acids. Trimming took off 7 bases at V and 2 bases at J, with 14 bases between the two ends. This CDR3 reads CASNGGRGQETQYF. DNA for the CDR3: TGTGCCAGTAACGGGGGACGGGGTCAAGAGACCCAGTACTTC.

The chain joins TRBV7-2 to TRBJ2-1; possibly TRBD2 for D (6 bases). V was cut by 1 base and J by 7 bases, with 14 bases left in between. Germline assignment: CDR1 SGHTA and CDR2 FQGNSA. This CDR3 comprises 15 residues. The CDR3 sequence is CASSLDGSKGNEQFF. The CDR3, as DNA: TGTGCCAGCAGCTTAGACGGGAGTAAGGGAAATGAGCAGTTCTTC.

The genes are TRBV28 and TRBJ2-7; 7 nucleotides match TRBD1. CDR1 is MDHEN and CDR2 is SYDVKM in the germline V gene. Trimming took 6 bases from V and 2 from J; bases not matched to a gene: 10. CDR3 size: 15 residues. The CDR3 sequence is CASRPRGNPPYEQYF. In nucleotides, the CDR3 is TGTGCCAGCAGACCCAGGGGGAACCCCCCCTACGAGCAGTACTTC. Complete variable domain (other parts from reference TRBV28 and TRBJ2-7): DVKVTQSSRYLVKRTGEKVFLECVQDMDHENMFWYRQDPGLGLRLIYFSYDVKMKEKGDIPEGYSVSREKKERFSLILESASTNQTSMYLCASRPRGNPPYEQYFGPGTRLTVT.

CDR3 in amino acids: CASSPREVYNSPLHF. CDR3 DNA: TGTGCCAGCAGTCCAAGGGAGGTCTATAATTCACCCCTCCACTTT. The rearrangement uses TRBV28 and TRBJ1-6; D uncertain. The CDR3 runs 15 residues. From germline, CDR1 is MDHEN and CDR2 SYDVKM. The germline V and J ends were trimmed by 5 bases and 3 bases, with 11 bases remaining between them.

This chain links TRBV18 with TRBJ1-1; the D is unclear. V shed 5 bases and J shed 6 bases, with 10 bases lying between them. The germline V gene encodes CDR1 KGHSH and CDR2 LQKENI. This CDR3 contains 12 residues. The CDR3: CASSEPISEAFF. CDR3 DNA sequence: TGTGCCAGCTCAGAGCCGATTTCTGAAGCTTTCTTT.

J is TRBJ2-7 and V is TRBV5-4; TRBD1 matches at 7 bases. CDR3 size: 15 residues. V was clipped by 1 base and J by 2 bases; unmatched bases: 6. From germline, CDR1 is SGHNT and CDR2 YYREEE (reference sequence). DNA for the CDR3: TGTGCCAGCAGCTTGACAATCGGGACAGCCTACGAGCAGTACTTC. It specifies CASSLTIGTAYEQYF.

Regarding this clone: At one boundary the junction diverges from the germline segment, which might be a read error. The CDR3 nucleotides read TGTTCCAGCAGCACACAGGGGGCCAAAAACATTCAGTACTTC. This sequence encodes CSSSTQGAKNIQYF. The rearrangement links TRBV7-9 to TRBJ2-4; TRBD1 agrees at 7 bases. The length of the CDR3 is 14 residues. Looked up from germline, CDR1 is SEHNR and CDR2 is FQNEAQ (reference sequence).

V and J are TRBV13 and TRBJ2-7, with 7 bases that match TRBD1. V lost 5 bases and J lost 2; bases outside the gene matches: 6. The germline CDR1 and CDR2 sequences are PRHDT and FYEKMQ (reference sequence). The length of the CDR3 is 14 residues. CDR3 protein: CASSPRQGTYEQYF. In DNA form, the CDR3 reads TGTGCCAGCAGCCCTAGACAGGGAACCTACGAGCAGTACTTC.

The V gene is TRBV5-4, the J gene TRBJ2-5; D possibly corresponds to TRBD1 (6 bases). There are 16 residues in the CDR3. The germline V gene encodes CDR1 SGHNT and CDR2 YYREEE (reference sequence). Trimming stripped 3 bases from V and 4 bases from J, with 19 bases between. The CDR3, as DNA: TGTGCCAGCAGCTCGATGGCCGAAAGGGGGTCAGAGACCCAGTACTTC. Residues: CASSSMAERGSETQYF.

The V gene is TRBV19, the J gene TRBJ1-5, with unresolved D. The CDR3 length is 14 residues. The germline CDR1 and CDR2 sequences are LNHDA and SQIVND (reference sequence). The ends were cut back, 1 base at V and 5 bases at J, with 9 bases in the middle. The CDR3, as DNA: TGTGCCAGTAGTATAGCCTCCCGAGATCAGCCCCAGCATTTT. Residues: CASSIASRDQPQHF.

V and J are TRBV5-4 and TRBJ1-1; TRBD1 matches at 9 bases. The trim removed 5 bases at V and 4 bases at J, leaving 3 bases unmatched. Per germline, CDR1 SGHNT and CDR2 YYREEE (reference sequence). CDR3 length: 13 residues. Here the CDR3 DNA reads TGTGCCAGCAGACAGGGGGCGGCCACTGAAGCTTTCTTT. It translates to CASRQGAATEAFF.